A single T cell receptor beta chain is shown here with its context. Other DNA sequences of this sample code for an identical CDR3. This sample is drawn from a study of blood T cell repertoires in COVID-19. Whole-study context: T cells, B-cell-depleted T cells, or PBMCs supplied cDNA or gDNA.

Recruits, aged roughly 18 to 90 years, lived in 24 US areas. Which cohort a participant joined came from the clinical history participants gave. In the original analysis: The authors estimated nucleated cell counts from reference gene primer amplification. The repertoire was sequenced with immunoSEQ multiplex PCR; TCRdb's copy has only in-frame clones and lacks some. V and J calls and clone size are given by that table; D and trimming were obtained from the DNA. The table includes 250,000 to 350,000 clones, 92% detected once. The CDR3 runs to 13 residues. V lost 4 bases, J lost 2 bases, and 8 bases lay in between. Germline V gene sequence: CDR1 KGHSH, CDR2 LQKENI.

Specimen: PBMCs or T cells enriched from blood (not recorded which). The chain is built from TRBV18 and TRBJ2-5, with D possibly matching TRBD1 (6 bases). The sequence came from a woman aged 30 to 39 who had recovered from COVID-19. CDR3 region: CASSRGTQETQYF. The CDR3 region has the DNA TGTGCCAGCTCACGGGGGACACAAGAGACCCAGTACTTC.